The sequence of this T cell receptor beta chain was determined in a study of T cell repertoires in cytomegalovirus infection. Study-wide background: CMV epitopes that were recently identified and HLA-C-restricted were used alongside well-studied HLA-B-restricted ones. Based on public TCR beta signatures, there were indications of CMV infection and of a matching HLA type.

This clonotype was seen repeatedly, ten times or more. The antigen is not known. Study findings and constraints: Carriers of CMV and the relevant HLA type were discriminated by public TCR beta frequency. In two of eight donors, the top clonotype was HLA-C-restricted CMV-specific.

Germline V gene lookup returns CDR1 MNHNS and CDR2 SASEGT. The CDR3 is made up of 14 amino acids. Between the trimmed V and J ends, which lost 6 bases and 2 bases, there was a span of 13 bases. From the reads, TCRdb called clonotypes with MiXCR, one entry per CDR3 protein. The repertoire consists of roughly 700,000 distinct CDR3 sequences, with roughly a third occurring once and the leading ten covering 15% to 20%. This chain joins TRBV6-1 and TRBJ1-2, with a possible D match to TRBD1 (5 bases). This clonotype originated in a human donor in good health (CMV status not recorded). Some clones in this sample may be carry-over from other donors' samples. Sequences were derived from cultured PBMCs, sampled from culture after CMV antigen stimulation. The CDR3 DNA reads TGTGCCAGCAGCTGGGACGGATACAACTATGGCTACACCTTC. Translation gives CASSWDGYNYGYTF.